Below are 20 T cell receptor beta chains sequenced from a single sample in a study of vaccination effects on CD4 cells after COVID-19. Assay: immunoSEQ multiplex PCR; the TCRdb copy retains only in-frame clones and omits some. The profile shows more than 20,000 clones, 65% to 85% of them singletons. These receptors' targets are unknown. Antigen-specific CD4+ T cells expanded by the ViraFEST assay with viral peptide pools were then sequenced. The culture ran for about 11 days, and then CD4+ T cells were isolated. The person had PCR-confirmed SARS-CoV-2 infection between March and December 2020. This sample comprised CD4+ T cells from PBMCs cultured with HCoV-NL63 spike peptides, obtained before COVID-19 vaccination. These receptors were obtained from a human donor who had a prior SARS-CoV-2 infection.

There are a few counts of this clone. The chain links TRBV5-4 to TRBJ1-6; TRBD1 might be the D (5 bases). The CDR3 consists of 15 residues. V was pared by 1 base and J by 7 bases, with 12 bases between. Germline V CDR1 and CDR2: SGHNT, YYREEE (reference sequence). The CDR3 DNA follows: TGTGCCAGCAGCTTGCGAGGGGCTGGGAATTCACCCCTCCACTTT. This encodes CASSLRGAGNSPLHF.

This clone was detected only once. The chain joins TRBV6-2 or TRBV6-3 to TRBJ1-6; TRBD1 might be the D (6 bases). The CDR3 covers 15 residues. V was clipped by 4 bases and J by 8 bases, with 15 bases between them. CDR1 and CDR2 (germline): MNHEY, SVGEGT. The CDR3 sequence is CASSWTDPNYSPLHF. For the CDR3, the DNA is TGTGCCAGCAGTTGGACAGACCCTAATTATTCACCCCTCCACTTT.

V and J are TRBV19 and TRBJ1-1; possible D gene TRBD1, 5 bases. Trimming stripped 3 bases from V and 0 bases from J, with 14 bases between. Germline assignment: CDR1 LNHDA and CDR2 SQIVND (reference sequence). The length of the CDR3 is 16 residues. Written as DNA, the CDR3 is TGTGCCAGTAGTATCTACTCAGGGAACATGAACACTGAAGCTTTCTTT. Translated, it gives CASSIYSGNMNTEAFF.

This chain links TRBV5-1 with TRBJ2-5; D is ambiguous. Germline V gene data show CDR1 as SGHRS and CDR2 as YFSETQ. The CDR3 has 13 residues. V was clipped by 3 bases and J by 1 base, with 7 bases between them. This CDR3 is CASSYTPQETQYF. For the CDR3, the DNA is TGCGCCAGCAGCTACACCCCCCAAGAGACCCAGTACTTC.

The rearrangement uses TRBV18 and TRBJ2-5, with TRBD2 identical over 7 bases. V trimming: 5 bases; J trimming: 2 bases; junction bases outside the gene matches: 5. The CDR3 has 14 amino acids. Germline CDR1 and CDR2: KGHSH and LQKENI. The CDR3 is CASSSSGAQETQYF. DNA for the CDR3: TGTGCCAGCTCATCTAGCGGAGCTCAAGAGACCCAGTACTTC. Looking up the rest from reference TRBV18 and TRBJ2-5 gives the full variable domain: NAGVMQNPRHLVRRRGQEARLRCSPMKGHSHVYWYRQLPEEGLKFMVYLQKENIIDESGMPKERFSAEFPKEGPSILRIQQVVRGDSAAYFCASSSSGAQETQYFGPGTRLLVL.

CDR3 bases: TGTGCCAGTAGTATAGACGGGGTACGTGAGCAGTTCTTC. This translates into CASSIDGVREQFF. The rearrangement uses TRBV19 and TRBJ2-1, with D perhaps TRBD2 (5 bases). CDR3 size: 13 residues. The V gene lost 0 bases and the J gene lost 9 bases, with 9 bases spanning the gap. Germline V gene data show CDR1 as LNHDA and CDR2 as SQIVND (reference sequence).

This clone came up a few times. The DNA of the CDR3 is TGCGCCAGCAGCCAAGCGCTAGCAGGAAGAAATGGCTACACCTTC. Translating gives CASSQALAGRNGYTF. The V and J genes are TRBV4-3 and TRBJ1-2; D is ambiguous. Trimming cost V 1 base and J 6 bases, with 15 bases left between them. Germline lookup yields CDR1 LGHNA and CDR2 YSLEER. The CDR3 runs to 15 residues.

The rearrangement links TRBV6-6 to TRBJ1-1; D may be TRBD1 (6 bases). V was trimmed by 2 bases and J by 11 bases, leaving 21 bases between them. Germline CDR1 and CDR2: MNHNY and SVGAGI (reference sequence). The CDR3 has 15 residues. The CDR3: CASSYNSGAPLGAFF. The CDR3 coding sequence is TGTGCCAGCAGTTACAACTCAGGGGCCCCCTTGGGGGCTTTCTTT.

The chain uses TRBV13 and TRBJ2-1; 9 bases are a match to TRBD2. The CDR3 length is 17 residues. Germline lookup yields CDR1 PRHDT and CDR2 FYEKMQ (reference sequence). The V segment lost 4 bases and the J segment 6 bases; nucleotides outside the gene matches: 13. CDR3 residues: CASSSPTGTSFGNEQFF. CDR3 nucleotides: TGTGCCAGCAGCTCCCCGACCGGGACTAGCTTCGGCAATGAGCAGTTCTTC. Based on the CDR3 plus reference TRBV13 and TRBJ2-1, the full variable domain is AAGVIQSPRHLIKEKRETATLKCYPIPRHDTVYWYQQGPGQDPQFLISFYEKMQSDKGSIPDRFSAQQFSDYHSELNMSSLELGDSALYFCASSSPTGTSFGNEQFFGPGTRLTVL.

V usage is TRBV7-2 and J usage is TRBJ2-5; maybe TRBD1 (5 bases). The CDR3 totals 13 residues. The V gene lost 6 bases and the J gene lost 5 bases, with 13 bases spanning the gap. CDR1 and CDR2 from the germline V gene are SGHTA and FQGNSA. The CDR3 sequence: CASRFGSGETQYF. CDR3 nucleotide sequence: TGTGCCAGCAGATTCGGCTCAGGGGAGACCCAGTACTTC.

The V and J genes are TRBV7-3 and TRBJ2-3, with a weak D call TRBD2 (5 bases). With 2 bases removed from V and 5 bases from J, the gap between germline ends came to 11 bases. Germline CDR1 SGHTA, CDR2 FQGTGA. This CDR3 spans 14 amino acids. CDR3 sequence reads: CASSLVGREDTQYF. DNA for the CDR3: TGTGCCAGCAGCTTAGTGGGGAGAGAAGATACGCAGTATTTT.

The chain carries TRBV29-1 and TRBJ2-5; TRBD2 agrees at 9 bases. V was pared by 7 bases and J by 5 bases, with 8 bases of the junction left unmatched. The CDR3 is made up of 13 amino acids. Germline CDR1 reads SQVTM; CDR2 reads ANQGSEA. The CDR3 DNA reads as TGCAGCGCTAGGAAAGCGGGGGGTGAGACCCAGTACTTC. It is translated as CSARKAGGETQYF.

The chain has TRBV19 and TRBJ1-6; D remains unclear. Germline CDR1 LNHDA, CDR2 SQIVND (reference sequence). Trimming removed 3 bases from V and 8 bases from J, with 11 bases in between. CDR3 size: 14 residues. DNA of the CDR3: TGTGCCAGTAGTATTGTTGGCCGGGATTCACCCCTCCACTTT. This encodes CASSIVGRDSPLHF. The full variable domain, its missing parts supplied by reference TRBV19 and TRBJ1-6, is DGGITQSPKYLFRKEGQNVTLSCEQNLNHDAMYWYRQDPGQGLRLIYYSQIVNDFQKGDIAEGYSVSREKKESFPLTVTSAQKNPTAFYLCASSIVGRDSPLHFGNGTRLTVT.

The J gene is TRBJ1-3, the V gene TRBV9, with D possibly matching TRBD1 (5 bases). Germline assignment: CDR1 SGDLS and CDR2 YYNGEE. CDR3 length: 17 amino acids. Trimming removed 0 bases at V and 0 bases at J, with 13 bases between. DNA of the CDR3: TGTGCCAGCAGCGTAGACGTAGGGGTCCGCTCTGGAAACACCATATATTTT. Protein: CASSVDVGVRSGNTIYF.

This clone was detected only a few times. The CDR3 DNA sequence: TGCGCCAAATCCCAGACTGACTATGGCTACACCTTC. Amino acids: CAKSQTDYGYTF. This chain connects TRBV10-1 to TRBJ1-2, with D hard to call. CDR3 length: 12 amino acids. Germline V gives CDR1 WNHNN, CDR2 SYGVQD (reference sequence). Trimming left V 10 bases short and J 3 bases short, with 12 bases between.

This chain links TRBV4-1 with TRBJ2-7; 8 nucleotides agree with TRBD2. Germline loops: CDR1 MGHRA, CDR2 YSYEKL. This CDR3 is 15 amino acids long. Losses at the gene ends were 2 bases for V and 9 bases for J; bases not matched to a gene: 12. CDR3 loop: CASSQRPGLDLWQYF. The CDR3 DNA reads as TGCGCCAGCAGCCAACGGCCGGGACTAGATTTGTGGCAGTACTTC.

The gene calls are TRBV5-4 and TRBJ1-1; D remains ambiguous. The V gene's germline CDR1 is SGHNT and CDR2 YYREEE (reference sequence). V was pared by 0 bases and J by 7 bases, with 16 bases between. There are 15 residues in the CDR3. The CDR3 DNA sequence: TGTGCCAGCAGCTTGGCGCTCACCAAGGCAAGTGAAGCTTTCTTT. The encoded protein is CASSLALTKASEAFF. Filled out from reference TRBV5-4 and TRBJ1-1, the complete variable domain reads ETGVTQSPTHLIKTRGQQVTLRCSSQSGHNTVSWYQQALGQGPQFIFQYYREEENGRGNFPPRFSGLQFPNYSSELNVNALELDDSALYLCASSLALTKASEAFFGQGTRLTVV.

The CDR3 loop is CASSRGPGGTQYF. Here the CDR3 DNA reads TGTGCCAGCAGCCGCGGACCAGGGGGGACCCAGTACTTC. The chain recombines TRBV3-1 (or the pseudogene TRBV3-2) with TRBJ2-5; 7 bases map to TRBD1. The V gene's germline CDR1 is LGHDT and CDR2 YNNKEL (reference sequence). The J segment lost 7 bases and the V segment lost 4 bases, leaving 6 bases of the junction unmatched. There are 13 residues in the CDR3.

This rearrangement joins TRBV27 to TRBJ2-7; D is perhaps TRBD2 (6 bases). Germline V gene data show CDR1 as MNHEY and CDR2 as SMNVEV (reference sequence). V was trimmed by 1 base and J by 1 base, leaving 14 bases between them. This CDR3 contains 16 residues. The DNA for the CDR3 is TGTGCCAGCAGTTTATTGGGGGGAGAGAAATCCTACGAGCAGTACTTC. Translating it yields CASSLLGGEKSYEQYF.

This rearrangement joins TRBV6-6 to TRBJ1-2, with D maybe TRBD1 (6 bases). Germline CDR1 MNHNY, CDR2 SVGAGI (reference sequence). The V gene lost 6 bases and the J gene lost 4 bases, with 15 bases spanning the gap. CDR3 length equals 14 residues. The CDR3 sequence: CASRRNDRFYGYTF. DNA for the CDR3: TGTGCCAGCAGACGAAACGACAGGTTCTATGGCTACACCTTC.